This is a list of T cell receptor beta chains from one sample in a study of CXCR3-negative and CXCR3-positive naive CD8 T cells. TCRdb reprocessed the 5' RACE reads, keeping one entry per CDR3 protein, no DNA. The sample holds 140,000 to 150,000 distinct CDR3 sequences. The sequenced sample was naive CXCR3+ CD8+ T cells from blood. These receptors came from a human donor in good health. Some clones in this sample may be carry-over from other donors' samples. The CDR3 runs from the conserved cysteine through the conserved F or W.

J gene: TRBJ1-5; V gene: TRBV3-1; CDR3 protein: CASSEGGGNQPQHF
J gene: TRBJ2-7; V gene: TRBV14; CDR3 protein: CASSQVSYEQYF
J gene: TRBJ2-7; V gene: TRBV9; CDR3 protein: CASSVGRTGYEQYF
J gene: TRBJ1-5; V gene: TRBV28; CDR3 protein: CASRRLDVQPQHF
J gene: TRBJ1-2; V gene: TRBV20-1; CDR3 protein: CSAREETDYGYTF
J gene: TRBJ2-7; V gene: TRBV28; CDR3 protein: CASSSLFSGRIEQYF
J gene: TRBJ2-5; V gene: TRBV7-6; CDR3 protein: CASSSREWGETQYF
J gene: TRBJ1-5; V gene: TRBV28; CDR3 protein: CASSLLPYSNQPQHF
J gene: TRBJ2-5; V gene: TRBV10-3; CDR3 protein: CAIRDTGEQETQYF
J gene: TRBJ2-7; V gene: TRBV30; CDR3 protein: CAWSTGPYEQYF
J gene: TRBJ1-2; V gene: TRBV29-1; CDR3 protein: CSVAGQTYGYTF
J gene: TRBJ2-7; V gene: TRBV21-1; CDR3 protein: CASSPAGVTHFFYEQYF
J gene: TRBJ2-1; V gene: TRBV5-1; CDR3 protein: CASSLASGRAVYNEQFF
J gene: TRBJ2-7; V gene: TRBV12-3/TRBV12-4; CDR3 protein: CASSLSDGNYEQYF
J gene: TRBJ1-1; V gene: TRBV7-9; CDR3 protein: CASSPTPGTALDTEAFF
J gene: TRBJ2-2; V gene: TRBV6-5; CDR3 protein: CASSHDTGELFF
J gene: TRBJ2-5; V gene: TRBV6-6; CDR3 protein: CASSYSRETQYF
J gene: TRBJ1-2; V gene: TRBV5-6; CDR3 protein: CASSPGQVVRGYTF
J gene: TRBJ2-7; V gene: TRBV20-1; CDR3 protein: CSARPIQGPTPYEQYF
J gene: TRBJ2-1; V gene: TRBV9; CDR3 protein: CASSTPRESSYNEQFF
J gene: TRBJ2-7; V gene: TRBV2; CDR3 protein: CASMGGPSYEQYF
J gene: TRBJ2-1; V gene: TRBV4-1; CDR3 protein: CASSPLQGSSYNEQFF
J gene: TRBJ2-1; V gene: TRBV20-1; CDR3 protein: CSATSETSGSYNEQFF
J gene: TRBJ1-1; V gene: TRBV19; CDR3 protein: CASSPTGGGTEAFF
J gene: TRBJ2-7; V gene: TRBV6-2/TRBV6-3; CDR3 protein: CASTSGGNIYEQYF
J gene: TRBJ1-1; V gene: TRBV6-5; CDR3 protein: CASSPGTENTEAFF
J gene: TRBJ2-3; V gene: TRBV4-3; CDR3 protein: CASSQDGTGGQDTQYF
J gene: TRBJ2-1; V gene: TRBV6-2/TRBV6-3; CDR3 protein: CASSGSYYNEQFF
J gene: TRBJ1-2; V gene: TRBV7-9; CDR3 protein: CASSQGRVDGYTF
J gene: TRBJ1-1; V gene: TRBV6-5; CDR3 protein: CASSQGFMNTEAFF
J gene: TRBJ2-7; V gene: TRBV5-5; CDR3 protein: CASSMGLAGAGEQYF
J gene: TRBJ1-1; V gene: TRBV5-1; CDR3 protein: CASSLAVGPEAFF
J gene: TRBJ1-1; V gene: TRBV4-3; CDR3 protein: CASSHGQGNTEAFF
J gene: TRBJ2-3; V gene: TRBV6-6; CDR3 protein: CASSYPRPADSTDTQYF
J gene: TRBJ2-1; V gene: TRBV11-2; CDR3 protein: CASSSTGFYNEQFF